Following are 16 T cell receptor beta chains from one sample sequenced in a study of blood T cells in healthy people across ages. A second about 7 to 12 cycle PCR used barcoded and J-beta primers. TCRdb re-derived calls from the 5' RACE reads in MiXCR, one entry per CDR3 protein. In the table there are about 1,400,000 distinct CDR3 sequences, 42% of which are singletons. What was sequenced was blood. The receptor set was obtained from a woman aged 18-29 years in good health.

This clonotype was observed a handful of times. The chain combines TRBV4-1 with TRBJ2-2, with a tentative D call TRBD2 (5 bases). CDR1 and CDR2 (germline): MGHRA, YSYEKL. The CDR3 length is 16 residues. The V and J ends lost 0 bases and 6 bases respectively, with 14 bases between them. The CDR3 DNA is TGCGCCAGCAGCCAAGATTTGGGAGTGGGGTCCGGGGAGCTGTTTTTT. This translates into CASSQDLGVGSGELFF.

Of note for this clonotype: A single base separates this from a much larger clone, so it may be a read error. The V and J genes are TRBV20-1 and TRBJ2-5; D ambiguous. From germline, CDR1 is DFQATT and CDR2 SNEGSKA (reference sequence). Trimming shortened V by 4 bases and J by 11 bases, and 17 bases separated the two germline ends. The CDR3 has 12 amino acids. This CDR3 is CSAKVPSSEQYF. In DNA form, the CDR3 reads TGCAGTGCTAAAGTCCCCTCCAGTGAGCAGTACTTC.

This clonotype was counted only a few times. The rearrangement links TRBV4-1 to TRBJ2-4; 10 bases are shared with TRBD1. CDR1 and CDR2 (germline): MGHRA, YSYEKL. The CDR3 consists of 19 residues. V dropped 2 bases and J dropped 0; count of bases not matched to a gene: 10. DNA of the CDR3: TGCGCCAGCAGCCAATTTCGACAGGGGGCTACTATAGCCAAAAACATTCAGTACTTC. Residues: CASSQFRQGATIAKNIQYF.

This clonotype was seen once. The chain's CDR3 is CASSVDRGADEKLFF. The CDR3 coding sequence is TGTGCCAGCAGCGTAGATAGGGGGGCGGATGAAAAACTGTTTTTT. The V call is TRBV9, the J call TRBJ1-4, with D maybe TRBD1 (6 bases). The length of the CDR3 is 15 residues. Germline V gene data show CDR1 as SGDLS and CDR2 as YYNGEE. V shed 0 bases and J shed 6 bases, with 12 bases lying between them.

The CDR3 loop reads CSAGTIQGGGNQPQHF. As DNA, the CDR3 is TGCAGTGCTGGGACCATACAGGGGGGTGGCAATCAGCCCCAGCATTTT. The V call is TRBV20-1, the J call TRBJ1-5; TRBD1 matches at 8 bases. CDR1 and CDR2 (germline): DFQATT, SNEGSKA (reference sequence). Unmatched junction bases numbered 11, after V lost 5 bases and J lost 2 bases. The CDR3 has 16 residues.

The rearrangement links TRBV5-1 to TRBJ1-2; 10 bases agree with TRBD1. Germline CDR1 SGHRS, CDR2 YFSETQ. The CDR3 loop spans 17 amino acids. V was pared by 0 bases and J by 5 bases, with 10 bases of the junction left unmatched. Here the CDR3 reads CASSLASSWDRGYGYTF. The CDR3 nucleotides are TGCGCCAGCAGCTTGGCCAGTTCTTGGGACAGGGGATATGGCTACACCTTC.

This clonotype was picked up a small number of times. V and J are TRBV4-1 and TRBJ2-5, with D possibly matching TRBD2 (6 bases). Germline V gene lookup returns CDR1 MGHRA and CDR2 YSYEKL. With 3 bases removed from V and 1 base from J, the gap between germline ends came to 12 bases. The CDR3 extends over 15 amino acids. Here the CDR3 reads CASSQGGRIQETQYF. The DNA for the CDR3 is TGCGCCAGCAGCCAGGGGGGACGGATCCAAGAGACCCAGTACTTC.

In its sample, this clonotype was seen once. The genes are TRBV6-4 and TRBJ2-3; no definite D call. Germline V CDR1 and CDR2: MRHNA, SNTAGT. This CDR3 contains 14 residues. Trimming pared 0 bases from V and 3 bases from J, leaving 7 bases between. The CDR3 nucleotides are TGTGCCAGCAGTGACTCCCGAGCTACAGATACGCAGTATTTT. Translated, it gives CASSDSRATDTQYF.

CDR3 in DNA: TGCAGTGCTAGCGGAGCAGGGGGGGGATATTTGAACACTGAAGCTTTCTTT. Protein product: CSASGAGGGYLNTEAFF. The chain has TRBV20-1 and TRBJ1-1; 7 bases fit TRBD1. With 3 bases clipped from V and 0 bases from J, the junction kept 13 bases outside the gene matches. Germline values: CDR1 DFQATT, CDR2 SNEGSKA (reference sequence). The CDR3 is 17 amino acids.

This clonotype was detected only a few times. The chain links TRBV28 to TRBJ2-5; TRBD1 agrees at 7 bases. The CDR3 consists of 13 residues. V dropped 3 bases and J dropped 4; count of bases not matched to a gene: 2. In germline, CDR1 is MDHEN, CDR2 SYDVKM. Here the CDR3 reads CASSFNRGETQYF. The DNA for the CDR3 is TGTGCCAGCAGTTTCAACAGGGGAGAGACCCAGTACTTC.

CDR3 amino acids: CASSFESNRQETQYF. The CDR3 region has the DNA TGCGCCAGCAGCTTTGAATCGAACCGCCAAGAGACCCAGTACTTC. The chain employs TRBV5-1 and TRBJ2-5; D is uncertain. The germline CDR1 and CDR2 sequences are SGHRS and YFSETQ. The CDR3 spans 15 residues. V was trimmed by 2 bases and J by 1 base, leaving 12 bases between them. The full variable domain, its missing parts supplied by reference TRBV5-1 and TRBJ2-5, is KAGVTQTPRYLIKTRGQQVTLSCSPISGHRSVSWYQQTPGQGLQFLFEYFSETQRNKGNFPGRFSGRQFSNSRSEMNVSTLELGDSALYLCASSFESNRQETQYFGPGTRLLVL.

V usage is TRBV7-6 and J usage is TRBJ2-1, with 11 bases fitting TRBD2. Germline lookup yields CDR1 SGHVS and CDR2 FNYEAQ. The CDR3 loop spans 18 amino acids. Trimming at V came to 3 bases and at J to 8 bases, leaving 15 bases not matched to a gene. This CDR3 reads CASSLRGDLAGGNYEQFF. The CDR3 DNA reads TGTGCCAGCAGCTTGAGGGGGGACCTAGCGGGGGGTAATTATGAGCAGTTCTTC.

This clonotype was observed a few times. The gene calls are TRBV28 and TRBJ2-7; D may correspond to TRBD1 or TRBD2 (5 bases each). Per the germline V gene, CDR1 is MDHEN and CDR2 is SYDVKM. There are 17 residues in the CDR3. V gave up 5 bases and J gave up 2 bases, with 22 bases separating them. CDR3 amino acids: CASSPQGRLGSTYEQYF. CDR3 sequence (DNA): TGTGCCAGCAGTCCCCAGGGACGGCTAGGGAGCACCTACGAGCAGTACTTC.

V usage is TRBV30 and J usage is TRBJ2-1, with TRBD2 matching 9 bases. Per the germline V gene, CDR1 is GTSNPN and CDR2 is SVGIG (reference sequence). The CDR3 extends over 14 amino acids. V shed 2 bases and J 9 bases; nucleotides not matched to a gene: 8. The CDR3 DNA sequence: TGTGCCTGGAGTTTAGCGGGAGAGTTTGGTGAGCAGTTCTTC. It yields the protein CAWSLAGEFGEQFF.

CDR3 DNA: TGTGCCAGCAGTTTATCCTCCACGGACAGGCCGAGCGGTGGCTACACCTTC. Its translation: CASSLSSTDRPSGGYTF. The J gene is TRBJ1-2, the V gene TRBV27, with TRBD1 matching over 7 bases. J gave up 7 bases and V 0 bases, and 14 bases lay outside the gene matches. The CDR3 has 17 residues. Germline assignment: CDR1 MNHEY and CDR2 SMNVEV (reference sequence).

In regard to this clonotype: Germline and junction disagree at one end, which may indicate a read error. This chain links TRBV7-2 with TRBJ2-1; weak D call: TRBD2 (5 bases). Germline CDR1 reads SGHTA; CDR2 reads FQGNSA. The CDR3 runs to 14 residues. The CDR3 is CASGLGFLAAEQFF. CDR3 DNA: TGTGCCAGCGGCTTGGGGTTCCTAGCAGCAGAGCAGTTCTTC.